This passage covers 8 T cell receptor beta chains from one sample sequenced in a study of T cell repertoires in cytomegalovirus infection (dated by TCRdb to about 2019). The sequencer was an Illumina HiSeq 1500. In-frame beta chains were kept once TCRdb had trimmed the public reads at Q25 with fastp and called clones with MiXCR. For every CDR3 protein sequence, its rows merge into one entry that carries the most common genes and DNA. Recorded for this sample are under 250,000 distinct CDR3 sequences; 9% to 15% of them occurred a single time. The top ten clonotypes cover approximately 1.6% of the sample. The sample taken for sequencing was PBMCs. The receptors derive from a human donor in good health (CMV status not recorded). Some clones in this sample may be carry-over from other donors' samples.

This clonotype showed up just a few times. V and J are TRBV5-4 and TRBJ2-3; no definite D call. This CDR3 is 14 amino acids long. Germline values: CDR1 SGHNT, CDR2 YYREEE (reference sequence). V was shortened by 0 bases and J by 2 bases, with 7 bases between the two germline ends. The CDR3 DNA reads TGTGCCAGCAGCTTGGACAGATCCACAGATACGCAGTATTTT. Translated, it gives CASSLDRSTDTQYF.

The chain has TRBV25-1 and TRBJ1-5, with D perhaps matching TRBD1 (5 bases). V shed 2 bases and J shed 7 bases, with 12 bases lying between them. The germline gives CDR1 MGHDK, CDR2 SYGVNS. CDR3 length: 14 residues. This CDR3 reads CASSEEGDWQPQHF. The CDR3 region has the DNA TGTGCCAGCAGTGAAGAAGGGGATTGGCAGCCCCAGCATTTT.

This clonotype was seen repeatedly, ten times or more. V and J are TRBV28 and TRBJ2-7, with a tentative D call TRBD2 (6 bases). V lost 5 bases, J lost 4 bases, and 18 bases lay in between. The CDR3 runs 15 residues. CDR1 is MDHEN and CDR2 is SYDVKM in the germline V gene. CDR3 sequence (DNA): TGTGCCAGCAGTCCCCCGGGACTGGATGTTTACGAGCAGTACTTC. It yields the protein CASSPPGLDVYEQYF.

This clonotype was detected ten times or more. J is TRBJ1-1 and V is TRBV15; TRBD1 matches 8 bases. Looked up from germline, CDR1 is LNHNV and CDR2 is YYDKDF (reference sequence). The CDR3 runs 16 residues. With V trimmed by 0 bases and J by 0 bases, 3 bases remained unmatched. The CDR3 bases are TGTGCCACCAGCAGAGATCCGGGACAGGTGAACACTGAAGCTTTCTTT. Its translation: CATSRDPGQVNTEAFF.

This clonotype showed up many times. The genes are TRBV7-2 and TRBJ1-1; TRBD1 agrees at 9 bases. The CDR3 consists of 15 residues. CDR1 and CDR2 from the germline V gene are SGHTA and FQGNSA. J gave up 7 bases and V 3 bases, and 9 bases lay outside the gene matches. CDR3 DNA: TGTGCCAGCAGCTTTGAAACAGGGGGCTATGGTGAAGCTTTCTTT. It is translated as CASSFETGGYGEAFF. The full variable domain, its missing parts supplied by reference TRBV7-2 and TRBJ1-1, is GAGVSQSPSNKVTEKGKDVELRCDPISGHTALYWYRQSLGQGLEFLIYFQGNSAPDKSGLPSDRFSAERTGGSVSTLTIQRTQQEDSAVYLCASSFETGGYGEAFFGQGTRLTVV.

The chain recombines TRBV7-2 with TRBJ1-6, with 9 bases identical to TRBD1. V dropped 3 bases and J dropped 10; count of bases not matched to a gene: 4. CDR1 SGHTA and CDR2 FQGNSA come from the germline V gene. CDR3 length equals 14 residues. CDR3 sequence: CASSLTGGRSPLHF. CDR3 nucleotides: TGTGCCAGCAGCTTGACAGGGGGTAGGTCACCCCTCCACTTT.

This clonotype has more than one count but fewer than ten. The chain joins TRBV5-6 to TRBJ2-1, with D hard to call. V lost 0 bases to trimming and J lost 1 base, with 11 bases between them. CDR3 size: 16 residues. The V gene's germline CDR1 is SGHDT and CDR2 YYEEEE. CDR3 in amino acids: CASSLDARPSYNEQFF. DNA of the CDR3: TGTGCCAGCAGCTTGGATGCGCGCCCTTCCTACAATGAGCAGTTCTTC.

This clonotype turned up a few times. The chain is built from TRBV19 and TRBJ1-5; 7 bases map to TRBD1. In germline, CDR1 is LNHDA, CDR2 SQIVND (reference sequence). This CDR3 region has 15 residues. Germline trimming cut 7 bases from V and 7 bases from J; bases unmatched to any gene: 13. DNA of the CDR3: TGTGCCAGTATTTCGACAGGGAGGAATGGACAGCCCCAGCATTTT. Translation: CASISTGRNGQPQHF.